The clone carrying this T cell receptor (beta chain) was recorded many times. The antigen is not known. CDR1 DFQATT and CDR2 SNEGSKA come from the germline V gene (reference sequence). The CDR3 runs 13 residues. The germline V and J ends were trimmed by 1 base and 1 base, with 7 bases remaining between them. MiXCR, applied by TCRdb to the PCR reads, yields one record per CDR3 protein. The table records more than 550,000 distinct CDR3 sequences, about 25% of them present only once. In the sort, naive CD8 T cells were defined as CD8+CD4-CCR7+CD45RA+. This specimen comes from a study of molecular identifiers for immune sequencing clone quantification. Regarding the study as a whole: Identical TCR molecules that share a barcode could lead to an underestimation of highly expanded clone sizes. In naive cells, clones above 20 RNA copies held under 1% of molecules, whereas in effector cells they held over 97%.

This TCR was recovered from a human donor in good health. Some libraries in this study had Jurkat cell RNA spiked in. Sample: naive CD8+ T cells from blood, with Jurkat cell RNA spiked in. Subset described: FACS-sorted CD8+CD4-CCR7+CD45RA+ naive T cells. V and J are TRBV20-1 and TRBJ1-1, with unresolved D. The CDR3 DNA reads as TGCAGTGCTAGAGTGAAGGAGAACACTGAAGCTTTCTTT. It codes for CSARVKENTEAFF.